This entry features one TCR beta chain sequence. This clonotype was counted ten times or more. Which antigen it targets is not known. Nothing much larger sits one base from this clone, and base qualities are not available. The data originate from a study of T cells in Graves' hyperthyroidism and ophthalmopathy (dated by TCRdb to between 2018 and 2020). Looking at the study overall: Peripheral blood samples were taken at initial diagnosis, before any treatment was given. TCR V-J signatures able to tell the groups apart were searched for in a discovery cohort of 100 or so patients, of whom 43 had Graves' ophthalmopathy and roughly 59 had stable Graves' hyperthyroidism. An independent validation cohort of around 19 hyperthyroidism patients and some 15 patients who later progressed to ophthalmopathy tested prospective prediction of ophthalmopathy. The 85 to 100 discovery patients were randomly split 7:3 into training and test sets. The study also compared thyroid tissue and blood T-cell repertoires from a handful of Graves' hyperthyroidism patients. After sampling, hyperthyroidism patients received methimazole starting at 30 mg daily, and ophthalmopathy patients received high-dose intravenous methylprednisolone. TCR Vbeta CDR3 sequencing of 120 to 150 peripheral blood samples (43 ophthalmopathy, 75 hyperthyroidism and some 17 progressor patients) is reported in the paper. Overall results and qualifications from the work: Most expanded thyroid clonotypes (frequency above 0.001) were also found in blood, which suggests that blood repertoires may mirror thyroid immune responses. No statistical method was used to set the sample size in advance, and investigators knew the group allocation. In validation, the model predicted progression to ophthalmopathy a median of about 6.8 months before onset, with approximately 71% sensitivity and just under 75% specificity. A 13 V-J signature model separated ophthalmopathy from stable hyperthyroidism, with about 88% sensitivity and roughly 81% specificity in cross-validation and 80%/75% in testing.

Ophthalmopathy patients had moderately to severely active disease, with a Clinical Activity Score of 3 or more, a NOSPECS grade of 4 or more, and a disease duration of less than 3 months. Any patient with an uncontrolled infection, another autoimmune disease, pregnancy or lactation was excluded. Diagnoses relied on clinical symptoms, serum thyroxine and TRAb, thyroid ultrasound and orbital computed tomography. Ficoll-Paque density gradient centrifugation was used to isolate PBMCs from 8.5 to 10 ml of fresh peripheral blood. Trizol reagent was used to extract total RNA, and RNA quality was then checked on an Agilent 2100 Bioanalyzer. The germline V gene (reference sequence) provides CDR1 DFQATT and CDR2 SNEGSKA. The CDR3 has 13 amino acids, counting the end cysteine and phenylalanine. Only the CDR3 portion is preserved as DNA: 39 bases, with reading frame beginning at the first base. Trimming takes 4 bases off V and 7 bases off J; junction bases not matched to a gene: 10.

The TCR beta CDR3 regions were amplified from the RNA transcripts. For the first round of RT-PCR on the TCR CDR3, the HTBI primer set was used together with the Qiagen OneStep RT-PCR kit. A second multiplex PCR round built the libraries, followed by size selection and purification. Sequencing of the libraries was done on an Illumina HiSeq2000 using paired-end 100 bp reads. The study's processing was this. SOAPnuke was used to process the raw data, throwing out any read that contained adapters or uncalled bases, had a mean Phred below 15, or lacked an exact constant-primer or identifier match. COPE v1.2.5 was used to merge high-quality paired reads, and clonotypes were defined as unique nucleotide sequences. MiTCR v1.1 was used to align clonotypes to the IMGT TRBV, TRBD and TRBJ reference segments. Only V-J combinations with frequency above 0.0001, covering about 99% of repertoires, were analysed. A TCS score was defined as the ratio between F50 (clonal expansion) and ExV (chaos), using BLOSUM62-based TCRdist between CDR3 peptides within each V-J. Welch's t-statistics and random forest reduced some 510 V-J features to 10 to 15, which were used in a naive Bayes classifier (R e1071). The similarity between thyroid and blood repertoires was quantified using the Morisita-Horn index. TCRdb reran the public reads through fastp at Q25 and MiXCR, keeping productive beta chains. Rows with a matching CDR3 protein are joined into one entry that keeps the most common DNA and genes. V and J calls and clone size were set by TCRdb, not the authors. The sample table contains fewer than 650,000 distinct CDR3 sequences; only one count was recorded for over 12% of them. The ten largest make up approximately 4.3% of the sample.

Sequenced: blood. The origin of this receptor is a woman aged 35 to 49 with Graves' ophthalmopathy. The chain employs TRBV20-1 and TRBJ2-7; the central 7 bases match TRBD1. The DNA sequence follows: TGCAGTGCTAAGAGGACAGGCCCAGGGGAGCAGTACTTC. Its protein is CSAKRTGPGEQYF.